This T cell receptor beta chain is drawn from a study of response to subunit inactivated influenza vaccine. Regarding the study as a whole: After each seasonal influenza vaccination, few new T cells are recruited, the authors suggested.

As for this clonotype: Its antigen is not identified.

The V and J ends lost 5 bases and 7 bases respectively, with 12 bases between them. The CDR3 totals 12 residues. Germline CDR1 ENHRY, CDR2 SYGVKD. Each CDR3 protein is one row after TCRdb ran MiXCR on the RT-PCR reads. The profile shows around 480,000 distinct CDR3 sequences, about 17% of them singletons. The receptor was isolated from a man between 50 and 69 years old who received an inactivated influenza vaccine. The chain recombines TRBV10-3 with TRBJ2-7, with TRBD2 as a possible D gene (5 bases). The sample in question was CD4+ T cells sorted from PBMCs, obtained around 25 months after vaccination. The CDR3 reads CAISPGLGEQYF. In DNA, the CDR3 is TGTGCCATCAGTCCCGGACTCGGGGAGCAGTACTTC.